These T cell receptor beta chains were read from a single sample in a study of OX40 agonist ivuxolimab in advanced cancers. Generated by immunoSEQ multiplex PCR, the TCRdb table keeps only in-frame clones and is missing some. Counted here are about 43,000 clones, around 94% occurring once; the ten biggest clones make up around 10%. This specimen consisted of CD4+ or CD8+ T cells sorted from blood, obtained in a trial of the OX40 agonist ivuxolimab. All receptors derive from an adult with an advanced solid tumor such as melanoma, head and neck, liver or kidney cancer. Both conserved end residues are part of each CDR3. The D gene is left open where the match is weak. A clone size is listed for some rows: how often the clone was seen (once, few, many), or a class if it is expanded.

j_call | v_call | d_call | clone_size | cdr3_aa | cdr3_nt
TRBJ1-5 | TRBV30 | NA | NA | CAWSVGSSGQPQHF | TGTGCCTGGAGTGTGGGCAGCTCAGGGCAGCCCCAGCATTTT
TRBJ2-7 | TRBV5-4 | NA | NA | CASSLEAGYSYEQYF | TGTGCCAGCAGCTTGGAGGCGGGGTACTCCTACGAGCAGTACTTC
TRBJ1-1 | TRBV25-1 | NA | NA | CASSPVGRHSEAFF | TGTGCCAGCAGTCCCGTGGGGAGGCACTCTGAAGCTTTCTTT
TRBJ1-1 | TRBV4-3 | TRBD1 | NA | CASSQDDRAREAFF | TGCGCCAGCAGCCAAGATGACAGGGCGAGGGAAGCTTTCTTT
TRBJ2-3 | TRBV12-2 | NA | NA | CASQRAGSCTDTQYF | TGTGCAAGCCAGCGAGCGGGGTCATGCACAGATACGCAGTATTTT
TRBJ2-6 | TRBV4-3 | NA | NA | CASSQELVSSGANVLTF | TGCGCCAGCAGCCAAGAATTGGTCAGCTCTGGGGCCAACGTCCTGACTTTC
TRBJ2-7 | TRBV10-3 | TRBD2 | NA | CAISETSGSYEQYF | TGTGCCATCAGTGAGACTAGCGGGTCCTACGAGCAGTACTTC
TRBJ2-7 | TRBV5-6 | NA | NA | CASRKGLPYSYEQYF | TGTGCCAGCAGAAAAGGACTACCTTACTCCTACGAGCAGTACTTC
TRBJ2-3 | TRBV4-2 | NA | NA | CASSQEWREDTQYF | TGTGCCAGCAGCCAAGAATGGCGGGAAGATACGCAGTATTTT
TRBJ2-3 | TRBV18 | TRBD2 | NA | CASSPPPDSGRIPSTDTQYF | TGTGCCAGCTCACCACCCCCGGATAGCGGGAGGATTCCTAGCACAGATACGCAGTATTTT
TRBJ2-7 | TRBV13 | TRBD1 | NA | CASSPTGASYEQYF | TGTGCCAGCAGCCCGACAGGGGCCTCCTACGAGCAGTACTTC
TRBJ2-1 | TRBV7-8 | TRBD2 | NA | CASSLDPSGIGQFF | TGTGCCAGCAGCTTAGATCCTAGCGGGATCGGGCAGTTCTTC
TRBJ2-2 | TRBV30 | NA | NA | CAWSVRQGPGELFF | TGTGCCTGGAGTGTACGGCAGGGGCCCGGGGAGCTGTTTTTT
TRBJ2-2 | TRBV9 | NA | NA | CASSVGSSSPGELFF | TGTGCCAGCAGCGTAGGTTCGAGTTCTCCCGGGGAGCTGTTTTTT
TRBJ1-5 | TRBV30 | NA | once | CAWSVSGYGQPQHF | TGTGCCTGGAGTGTTTCGGGGTACGGTCAGCCCCAGCATTTT
TRBJ2-3 | TRBV7-3 | NA | few | CASSQGRFSTDTQYF | TGTGCCAGCAGCCAGGGGAGGTTTAGCACAGATACGCAGTATTTT
TRBJ2-7 | TRBV28 | TRBD1 | NA | CASSRRTGGLGVYEQYF | TGTGCCAGCAGTCGTCGGACAGGGGGCTTAGGTGTTTACGAGCAGTACTTC
TRBJ2-7 | TRBV27 | TRBD2 | NA | CASSLGLGLNEQYF | TGTGCCAGCAGTTTGGGACTAGGTTTGAACGAGCAGTACTTC
TRBJ2-3 | TRBV9 | NA | NA | CASSVARVADTQYF | TGTGCCAGCAGCGTAGCCAGGGTTGCAGATACGCAGTATTTT
TRBJ1-3 | TRBV7-9 | NA | NA | CASSFLTGSSGNTIYF | TGTGCCAGCAGCTTCCTCACAGGGTCCTCTGGAAACACCATATATTTT
TRBJ1-5 | TRBV28 | TRBD1 | NA | CASSVGQGPQPQHF | TGTGCCAGCAGTGTGGGACAGGGACCTCAGCCCCAGCATTTT
TRBJ2-7 | TRBV27 | TRBD1 | once | CASSFGQGDEQYF | TGTGCCAGCAGTTTCGGACAGGGAGACGAGCAGTACTTC
TRBJ2-3 | TRBV19 | NA | NA | CASSFPDTQYF | TGTGCCAGTAGTTTTCCAGATACGCAGTATTTT
TRBJ2-7 | TRBV27 | NA | once | CASSSTSSPTPRKSSYEQYF | TGTGCCAGCAGTTCGACTTCATCCCCGACACCTCGTAAGAGCTCCTACGAGCAGTACTTC
TRBJ2-3 | TRBV29-1 | TRBD2 | NA | CSVVPRLAGGLRTTDTQYF | TGCAGCGTTGTCCCTCGACTAGCGGGAGGGCTGAGAACCACAGATACGCAGTATTTT
TRBJ2-3 | TRBV5-1 | NA | once | CASSPLARPDTQYF | TGCGCCAGCAGCCCTCTAGCAAGGCCAGATACGCAGTATTTT
TRBJ2-5 | TRBV9 | NA | NA | CASSGPQETQYF | TGTGCCAGCAGCGGCCCCCAAGAGACCCAGTACTTC
TRBJ2-6 | TRBV15 | NA | NA | CATSRQGRALLGANVLTF | TGTGCCACCAGCAGACAGGGGAGGGCTCTCTTGGGGGCCAACGTCCTGACTTTC
TRBJ2-1 | TRBV7-2 | NA | once | CASSLRQYNEQFF | TGTGCCAGCAGCTTACGACAGTACAATGAGCAGTTCTTC
TRBJ1-1 | TRBV25-1 | TRBD1 | NA | CASSTGGVTEAFF | TGTGCCAGCAGTACAGGGGGCGTCACTGAAGCTTTCTTT
TRBJ2-5 | TRBV11-3 | NA | NA | CASSLVLRAPQETQYF | TGTGCCAGCAGCTTAGTATTACGAGCGCCCCAAGAGACCCAGTACTTC
TRBJ2-7 | TRBV5-8 | TRBD2 | few | CASSSRTSGSYEQYF | TGTGCCAGCAGCTCCCGGACTAGCGGGAGCTACGAGCAGTACTTC
TRBJ2-7 | TRBV5-6 | NA | NA | CASSLGEIHSYEQYF | TGTGCCAGCAGCTTGGGGGAGATACATTCCTACGAGCAGTACTTC
TRBJ2-1 | TRBV15 | NA | NA | CATSSPRDSYNEQFF | TGTGCCACCAGCAGTCCCCGAGATAGCTACAATGAGCAGTTCTTC
TRBJ1-1 | TRBV2 | TRBD1 | medium-sized | CASSERVGGFTEAFF | TGTGCCAGCAGTGAACGCGTAGGGGGCTTCACTGAAGCTTTCTTT
TRBJ2-5 | TRBV9 | NA | NA | CASGETQYF | TGTGCCAGCGGGGAGACCCAGTACTTC
TRBJ2-7 | TRBV27 | NA | NA | CASSLRFGAFYEQYF | TGTGCCAGCAGTTTAAGATTTGGGGCCTTCTACGAGCAGTACTTC
TRBJ2-7 | TRBV5-1 | NA | NA | CASSSDRYEQYF | TGCGCCAGCAGCTCGGACAGATACGAGCAGTACTTC
TRBJ1-4 | TRBV4-3 | TRBD1 | NA | CASSQGTGGNEKLFF | TGCGCCAGCAGCCAAGGGACAGGAGGTAATGAAAAACTGTTTTTT
TRBJ2-3 | TRBV6-6 | NA | NA | CASSYGGADTDTQYF | TGTGCCAGCAGTTATGGCGGGGCAGACACAGATACGCAGTATTTT
TRBJ2-2 | TRBV25-1 | NA | NA | CASSDRVGLNTGELFF | TGTGCCAGCAGTGACCGTGTCGGCCTTAACACCGGGGAGCTGTTTTTT
TRBJ1-1 | TRBV4-1 | NA | few | CASSQELVNTEAFF | TGCGCCAGCAGCCAGGAGCTCGTGAACACTGAAGCTTTCTTT
TRBJ2-1 | TRBV5-6 | TRBD1 | NA | CASSPGTGRLGNEQFF | TGTGCCAGCAGCCCCGGGACAGGGAGGTTAGGCAATGAGCAGTTCTTC
TRBJ2-2 | TRBV7-6 | NA | NA | CASSATPTGELFF | TGTGCCAGCAGCGCCACTCCCACCGGGGAGCTGTTTTTT
TRBJ1-2 | TRBV5-6 | TRBD1 | NA | CASSFLGGTYGYTF | TGTGCCAGCAGCTTTTTAGGGGGCACCTATGGCTACACCTTC
TRBJ2-5 | TRBV5-5 | NA | NA | CASSLVGGGGETQYF | TGTGCCAGCAGCTTGGTGGGAGGGGGAGGAGAGACCCAGTACTTC
TRBJ2-2 | TRBV6-5 | NA | NA | CASSYSRGTGELFF | TGTGCCAGCAGTTACTCTAGGGGTACCGGGGAGCTGTTTTTT
TRBJ2-2 | TRBV11-2 | NA | NA | CASSLDPAGIGELFF | TGTGCCAGCAGCTTAGACCCGGCAGGGATCGGGGAGCTGTTTTTT
TRBJ1-3 | TRBV15 | NA | once | CATSSRTEGNTIYF | TGTGCCACCAGCAGTCGGACGGAAGGAAACACCATATATTTT
TRBJ2-3 | TRBV7-8 | NA | NA | CASSLEAELSTDTQYF | TGTGCCAGCAGCTTAGAGGCGGAGCTCAGCACAGATACGCAGTATTTT
TRBJ2-2 | TRBV10-3 | TRBD2 | NA | CAIRRGEPNTGELFF | TGTGCCATCAGACGGGGGGAACCTAACACCGGGGAGCTGTTTTTT
TRBJ2-4 | TRBV7-9 | TRBD2 | NA | CASSELAGGDKNIQYF | TGTGCCAGCAGCGAACTAGCGGGAGGGGACAAAAACATTCAGTACTTC
TRBJ2-7 | TRBV13 | NA | NA | CASSLGGRGPSYEQYF | TGTGCCAGCAGCTTAGGAGGCAGGGGACCCTCCTACGAGCAGTACTTC
TRBJ2-1 | TRBV11-2 | TRBD2 | NA | CASSFYYEKGLAGYNEQFF | TGTGCCAGCAGCTTTTACTACGAAAAAGGACTAGCGGGGTACAATGAGCAGTTCTTC
TRBJ2-5 | TRBV10-1 | TRBD1 | medium-sized | CASSESLGTGWETQYF | TGCGCCAGCAGTGAGTCCCTCGGGACAGGGTGGGAGACCCAGTACTTC